The 4 T cell receptor beta chains reported below all come from one sample, sequenced in a study of blood T cell repertoires in COVID-19. Generated by immunoSEQ multiplex PCR, the TCRdb table keeps only in-frame clones and is missing some. The sample records around 300,000 clones, roughly 90% being singletons. The material sequenced was PBMCs or T cells enriched from blood (not recorded which). All receptors come from a woman aged 55 to 70 who had recovered from COVID-19.

The J gene is TRBJ2-7, the V gene TRBV14; the D gene is possibly TRBD2 (5 bases). CDR3 length: 15 residues. Trimming left V 0 bases short and J 6 bases short, with 15 bases between. Germline CDR1 and CDR2: SGHDN and FVKESK. As DNA, the CDR3 is TGTGCCAGCAGCCAAGATGAGGGATTCCCCTCCGAGCAGTACTTC. Amino acid sequence: CASSQDEGFPSEQYF.

Only a few counts were recorded for this clone. The V call is TRBV19, the J call TRBJ1-1; D unclear. The CDR3 spans 15 residues. Trimming took off 4 bases at V and 0 bases at J, with 12 bases between the two ends. Germline lookup yields CDR1 LNHDA and CDR2 SQIVND (reference sequence). DNA of the CDR3: TGTGCCAGTAGTAGCTGGAGGAAAATGAACACTGAAGCTTTCTTT. It translates to CASSSWRKMNTEAFF.

V is TRBV3-1 (or the pseudogene TRBV3-2) and J is TRBJ1-5; maybe TRBD1 (6 bases). The length of the CDR3 is 15 residues. V lost 2 bases to trimming and J lost 7 bases, with 15 bases between them. CDR1 is LGHDT and CDR2 is YNNKEL in the germline V gene (reference sequence). The CDR3 sequence is CASSQTGHPGQPQHF. For the CDR3, the DNA is TGTGCCAGCAGCCAAACGGGACACCCGGGGCAGCCCCAGCATTTT.

This chain connects TRBV5-4 to TRBJ2-1; 15 nucleotides line up with TRBD2. After removal of 4 bases from V and 4 bases from J, the junction contained 6 bases not matched to a gene. Germline CDR1 is SGHNT and CDR2 is YYREEE (reference sequence). The CDR3 runs 17 residues. Here the CDR3 DNA reads TGTGCCAGCAGCCCAAGGACTAGCGGGAGGGCGTACAATGAGCAGTTCTTC. Translation: CASSPRTSGRAYNEQFF.